This passage covers 21 T cell receptor beta chains from one sample sequenced in a study of blood T cell repertoires in COVID-19. Profiling relied on immunoSEQ multiplex PCR, and the TCRdb table lists in-frame clones only, not all of them. The table shows about 340,000 clones, with 70% to 90% occurring only once. Sequenced input: peripheral blood. All receptors come from a woman aged 55-70 years with COVID-19, enrolled during active disease.

The genes are TRBV7-2 and TRBJ2-5; 8 bases are shared with TRBD1. CDR1 and CDR2 (germline): SGHTA, FQGNSA. The length of the CDR3 is 15 residues. The junction had 3 bases not matched to a gene; V was cut back by 2 bases and J by 1 base. CDR3 sequence (DNA): TGTGCCAGCAGCTTACGCCAGGGGGCCCAAGAGACCCAGTACTTC. Encoded protein: CASSLRQGAQETQYF.

This clone was detected only once. The CDR3 sequence: CASSPEGGRIIYF. The CDR3 DNA reads TGTGCCAGCAGCCCGGAGGGGGGGCGGATTATCTACTTC. The chain recombines TRBV7-3 with TRBJ2-5; D might be TRBD2 (7 bases). Germline CDR1 and CDR2: SGHTA and FQGTGA. Trimming took 5 bases from V and 14 from J, leaving 21 bases between them. CDR3 length: 13 amino acids.

This chain links TRBV5-1 with TRBJ1-2; D is perhaps TRBD1 (6 bases). Germline V CDR1 and CDR2: SGHRS, YFSETQ. The CDR3 has 15 residues. Deletions cut 1 base from V and 4 bases from J, with 14 bases between. CDR3 protein: CASSLSGDPGYGYTF. The CDR3 DNA follows: TGCGCCAGCAGCTTGTCAGGGGATCCGGGCTATGGCTACACCTTC.

In its sample, this clone was seen once. The V and J genes are TRBV5-1 and TRBJ1-2, with TRBD1 identical over 10 bases. J gave up 5 bases and V 4 bases, and 8 bases lay outside the gene matches. The CDR3 spans 15 residues. CDR1 and CDR2 (germline): SGHRS, YFSETQ. In DNA, the CDR3 is TGCGCCAGCAGCCGAACGACAGGGGGCGAGTATGGCTACACCTTC. It yields the protein CASSRTTGGEYGYTF. The full variable domain, completed using reference TRBV5-1 and TRBJ1-2, is KAGVTQTPRYLIKTRGQQVTLSCSPISGHRSVSWYQQTPGQGLQFLFEYFSETQRNKGNFPGRFSGRQFSNSRSEMNVSTLELGDSALYLCASSRTTGGEYGYTFGSGTRLTVV.

The rearrangement joins TRBV9 to TRBJ2-2, with D possibly matching TRBD1 (6 bases). The V gene's germline CDR1 is SGDLS and CDR2 YYNGEE. Trimming cost V 5 bases and J 1 base, with 15 bases left between them. CDR3 length: 16 residues. Here the CDR3 DNA reads TGTGCCAGCAGGCATCGTCCGGGACAGAACACCGGGGAGCTGTTTTTT. This gives the protein CASRHRPGQNTGELFF.

V gene TRBV18 combines with J gene TRBJ1-1; the D is unclear. The V end lost 1 base, the J end lost 7 bases, and 16 bases lay between the germline ends. The germline CDR1 and CDR2 sequences are KGHSH and LQKENI. The CDR3 sequence is 15 residues long. CDR3 DNA sequence: TGTGCCAGCTCACCACGCGCGACACCTTTAAGTGAAGCTTTCTTT. This encodes CASSPRATPLSEAFF.

The chain employs TRBV18 and TRBJ2-5; 7 nucleotides line up with TRBD1. V dropped 3 bases and J dropped 5; count of bases not matched to a gene: 9. This CDR3 contains 15 residues. From germline, CDR1 is KGHSH and CDR2 LQKENI. CDR3 bases: TGTGCCAGCTCACCTCGGGGACAGTCGGTGGAGACCCAGTACTTC. This encodes CASSPRGQSVETQYF. Full variable domain (rest looked up from reference TRBV18 and TRBJ2-5): NAGVMQNPRHLVRRRGQEARLRCSPMKGHSHVYWYRQLPEEGLKFMVYLQKENIIDESGMPKERFSAEFPKEGPSILRIQQVVRGDSAAYFCASSPRGQSVETQYFGPGTRLLVL.

The chain links TRBV7-3 to TRBJ2-5, with a possible D match to TRBD2 (6 bases). The CDR3 contains 14 residues. Germline loops: CDR1 SGHTA, CDR2 FQGTGA. Trimming pared 1 base from V and 5 bases from J, leaving 11 bases between. The chain's CDR3 is CASSLRGDVETQYF. The CDR3 bases are TGTGCCAGCAGCTTAAGGGGGGATGTGGAGACCCAGTACTTC.

This clone came up many times. The chain links TRBV3-1 (or the pseudogene TRBV3-2) to TRBJ1-3; D gene uncertain. Trimming stripped 2 bases from V and 4 bases from J, with 6 bases between. Germline V gene data show CDR1 as LGHDT and CDR2 as YNNKEL (reference sequence). The CDR3 has 13 residues. The CDR3 region is CASSQSQGNTIYF. The CDR3 nucleotides are TGTGCCAGCAGCCAATCACAGGGAAACACCATATATTTT.

The V call is TRBV10-3, the J call TRBJ2-2; 9 nucleotides match TRBD2. Germline values: CDR1 ENHRY, CDR2 SYGVKD. The CDR3 length is 16 residues. V lost 4 bases to trimming and J lost 2 bases; unmatched junction nucleotides: 5. In nucleotides, the CDR3 is TGTGCCATCAGTGCGCGGGGGGGCCCAAACACCGGGGAGCTGTTTTTT. Encoded protein: CAISARGGPNTGELFF.

The chain joins TRBV7-6 to TRBJ1-1; TRBD1 matches 10 bases. Germline V gene data show CDR1 as SGHVS and CDR2 as FNYEAQ. V shed 3 bases, J shed 4 bases, and the junction held 8 bases outside the gene matches. This CDR3 spans 16 amino acids. DNA for the CDR3: TGTGCCAGCAGCTTCTGGGCGGGGACAGGGGCCACTGAAGCTTTCTTT. Its protein product is CASSFWAGTGATEAFF. Supplemented by reference TRBV7-6 and TRBJ1-1, the full variable domain reads GAGVSQSPRYKVTKRGQDVALRCDPISGHVSLYWYRQALGQGPEFLTYFNYEAQQDKSGLPNDRFSAERPEGSISTLTIQRTEQRDSAMYRCASSFWAGTGATEAFFGQGTRLTVV.

This clone has a handful of counts. The chain uses TRBV5-3 and TRBJ2-2; 8 nucleotides align to TRBD1. TRBV5-3 is sorted into the ORF group, with uncertain function. Trimming removed 5 bases from V and 2 bases from J; junction bases left unmatched: 8. The CDR3 sequence is 16 residues long. CDR3 nucleotides: TGTGCCAGAAGGGGTGGACAGGGAAATAACACCGGGGAGCTGTTTTTT. Protein: CARRGGQGNNTGELFF.

This chain connects TRBV18 to TRBJ2-7, with 13 bases fitting TRBD2. V was pared by 6 bases and J by 1 base, with 3 bases of the junction left unmatched. The germline gives CDR1 KGHSH, CDR2 LQKENI. This CDR3 spans 15 amino acids. The CDR3 sequence is CASSPTSGGSYEQYF. CDR3 nucleotides: TGTGCCAGCTCTCCGACTAGCGGGGGGTCCTACGAGCAGTACTTC.

The chain joins TRBV10-3 to TRBJ1-2; TRBD1 is a possible D gene (5 bases). The germline V gene encodes CDR1 ENHRY and CDR2 SYGVKD. The ends were cut back, 3 bases at V and 7 bases at J, with 9 bases in the middle. This CDR3 has 12 amino acids. This CDR3 is CAISDGGVGYTF. In nucleotides, the CDR3 is TGTGCCATCAGTGATGGGGGGGTTGGCTACACCTTC.

This rearrangement joins TRBV4-1 to TRBJ1-6, with a tentative D call TRBD1 (6 bases). The CDR3 runs to 15 residues. V was pared by 5 bases and J by 7 bases, with 15 bases between. Germline CDR1 reads MGHRA; CDR2 reads YSYEKL. The CDR3 DNA is TGCGCCAGCAGCTCCTGGACAGAAAGGAATTCACCCCTCCACTTT. Protein: CASSSWTERNSPLHF.

Concerning this clone: Its ends do not fully match the called genes, so a read error is possible. This chain joins TRBV6-2 or TRBV6-3 and TRBJ2-7, with TRBD2 as a possible D gene (6 bases). The germline V gene encodes CDR1 MNHEY and CDR2 SVGEGT. The CDR3 has 14 residues. CDR3 sequence: CASSMAGYSYEQCF. The CDR3 nucleotides read TGTGCCAGCAGTATGGCGGGGTACTCCTACGAGCAGTGCTTC.

The V call is TRBV30, the J call TRBJ2-1; 12 bases align to TRBD2. This CDR3 has 16 residues. CDR1 is GTSNPN, CDR2 SVGIG, per germline (reference sequence). J was trimmed by 9 bases and V by 5 bases; bases with no gene match: 14. The CDR3 DNA follows: TGTGCCTGGGGCCGCCCCCTAGCGGGGGGGAGGGCTGAGCAGTTCTTC. The encoded protein is CAWGRPLAGGRAEQFF.

The rearrangement links TRBV7-2 to TRBJ2-7, with TRBD2 matching 11 bases. The V segment lost 5 bases and the J segment 6 bases; nucleotides outside the gene matches: 9. The CDR3 totals 15 residues. The germline gives CDR1 SGHTA, CDR2 FQGNSA. DNA of the CDR3: TGTGCCAGCAGCGCCTTACTAGCGGGGGAGGGCGAGCAGTACTTC. This encodes CASSALLAGEGEQYF.

This chain connects TRBV15 to TRBJ1-4; 7 positions agree with TRBD1. The CDR3 has 15 residues. V lost 0 bases to trimming and J lost 5 bases; unmatched junction nucleotides: 3. Germline loops: CDR1 LNHNV, CDR2 YYDKDF (reference sequence). CDR3 residues: CATSRDGTENEKLFF. As DNA, the CDR3 is TGTGCCACCAGCAGAGATGGGACAGAAAATGAAAAACTGTTTTTT.

This chain joins TRBV6-5 and TRBJ1-3; D gene uncertain. This CDR3 contains 13 residues. The germline gives CDR1 MNHEY, CDR2 SVGAGI. Trimming pared 6 bases from V and 2 bases from J, leaving 8 bases between. The DNA of the CDR3 is TGTGCCAGCAGGGTCCAGGCTGGAAACACCATATATTTT. As protein: CASRVQAGNTIYF.

The CDR3 region is CASSPQSGGDRYGYTF. The DNA of the CDR3 is TGTGCCAGCTCACCTCAATCTGGGGGCGATCGCTATGGCTACACCTTC. The gene calls are TRBV18 and TRBJ1-2; TRBD1 might be the D (6 bases). The V end was cut by 3 bases, the J end by 4 bases, with 18 bases between. The CDR3 runs to 16 residues. Germline CDR1 and CDR2: KGHSH and LQKENI.